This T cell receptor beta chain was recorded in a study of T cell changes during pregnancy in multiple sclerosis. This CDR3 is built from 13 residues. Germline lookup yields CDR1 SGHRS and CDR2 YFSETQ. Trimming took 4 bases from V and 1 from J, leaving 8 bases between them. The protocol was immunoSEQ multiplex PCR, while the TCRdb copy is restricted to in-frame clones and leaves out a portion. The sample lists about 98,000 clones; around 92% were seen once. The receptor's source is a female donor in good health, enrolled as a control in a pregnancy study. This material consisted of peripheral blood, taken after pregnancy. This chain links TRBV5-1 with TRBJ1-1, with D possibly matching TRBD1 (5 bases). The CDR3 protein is CASSPGGNTEAFF. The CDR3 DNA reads TGCGCCAGCAGCCCCGGGGGGAACACTGAAGCTTTCTTT.